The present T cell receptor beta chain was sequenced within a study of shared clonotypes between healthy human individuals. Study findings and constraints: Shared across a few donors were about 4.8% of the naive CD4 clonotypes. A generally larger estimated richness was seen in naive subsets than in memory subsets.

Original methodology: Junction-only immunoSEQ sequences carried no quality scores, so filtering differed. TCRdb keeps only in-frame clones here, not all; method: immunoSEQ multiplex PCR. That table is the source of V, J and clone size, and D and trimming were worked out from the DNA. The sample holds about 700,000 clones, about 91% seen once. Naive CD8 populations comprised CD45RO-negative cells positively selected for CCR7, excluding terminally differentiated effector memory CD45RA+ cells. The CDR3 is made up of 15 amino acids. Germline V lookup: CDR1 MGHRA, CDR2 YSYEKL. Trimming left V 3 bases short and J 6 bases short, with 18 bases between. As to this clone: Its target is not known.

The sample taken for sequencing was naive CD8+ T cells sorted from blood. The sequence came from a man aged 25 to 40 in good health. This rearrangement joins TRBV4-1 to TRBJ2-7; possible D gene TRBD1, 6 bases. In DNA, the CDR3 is TGCGCCAGCAGCCAGGCATCAGGGGAATCTGGCGAGCAGTACTTC. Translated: CASSQASGESGEQYF.